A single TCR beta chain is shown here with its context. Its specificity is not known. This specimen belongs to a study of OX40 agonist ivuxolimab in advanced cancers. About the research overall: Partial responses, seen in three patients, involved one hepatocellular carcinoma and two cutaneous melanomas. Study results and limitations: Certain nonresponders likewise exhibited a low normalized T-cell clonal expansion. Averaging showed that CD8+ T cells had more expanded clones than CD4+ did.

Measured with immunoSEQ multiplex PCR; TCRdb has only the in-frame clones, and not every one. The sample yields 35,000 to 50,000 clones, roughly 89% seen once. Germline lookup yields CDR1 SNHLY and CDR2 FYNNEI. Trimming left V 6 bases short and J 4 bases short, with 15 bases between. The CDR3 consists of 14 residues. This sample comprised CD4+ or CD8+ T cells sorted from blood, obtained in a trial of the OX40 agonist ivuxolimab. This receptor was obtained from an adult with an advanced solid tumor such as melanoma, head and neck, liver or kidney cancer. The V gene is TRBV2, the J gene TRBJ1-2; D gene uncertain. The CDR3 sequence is CASSRGGSFYGYTF. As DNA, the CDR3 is TGTGCCAGCAGCAGAGGTGGCTCCTTCTATGGCTACACCTTC.